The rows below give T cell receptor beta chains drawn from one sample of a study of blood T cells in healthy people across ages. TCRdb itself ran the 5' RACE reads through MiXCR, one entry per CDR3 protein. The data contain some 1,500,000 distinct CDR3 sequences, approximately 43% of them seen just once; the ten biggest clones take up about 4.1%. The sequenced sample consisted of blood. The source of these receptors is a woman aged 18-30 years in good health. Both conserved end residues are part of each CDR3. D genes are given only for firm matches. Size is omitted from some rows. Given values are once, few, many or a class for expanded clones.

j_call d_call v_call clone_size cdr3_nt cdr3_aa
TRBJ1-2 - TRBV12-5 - TGTGCTAGTGGCAAAACCTGGGACCGGCTTCTGAACTATGGCTACACCTTC CASGKTWDRLLNYGYTF
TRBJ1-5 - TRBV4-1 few TGCGCCAGCAGCCAACAGCAGGGGAATCAGCCCCAGCATTTT CASSQQQGNQPQHF
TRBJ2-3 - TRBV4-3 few TGCGCCAGCAGCCAAGATTCTAGAAACACAGATACGCAGTATTTT CASSQDSRNTDTQYF
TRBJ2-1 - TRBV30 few TGTGCCTGGAGTGCGGGTAATGAGCAGTTCTTC CAWSAGNEQFF
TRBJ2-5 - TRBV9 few TGTGCCAGCAGCGTAGTGAGCGGTGGGACCCAGTACTTC CASSVVSGGTQYF
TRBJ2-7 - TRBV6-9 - TGTGCCAGCAGTGTCGATTCGGGCGAGCAGTACTTC CASSVDSGEQYF
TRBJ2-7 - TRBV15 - TGTGCCACCAGCAGAGTCAGGGAAGGATCCTACGAGCAGTACTTC CATSRVREGSYEQYF
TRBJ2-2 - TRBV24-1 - TGTGCCACCAGTGATAGCTGGGCCGCCGGGGAGCTGTTTTTT CATSDSWAAGELFF
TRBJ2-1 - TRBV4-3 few TGCGCCAGCAGCGTTCGGGTGGCCAACAATGAGCAGTTCTTC CASSVRVANNEQFF
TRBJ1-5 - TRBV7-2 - TGTGCCAGCAGCTTAGTAACCCGAAATCGGCCCCAGCATTTT CASSLVTRNRPQHF
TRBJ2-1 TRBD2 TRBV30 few TGTGCCTGGAGTGTACTAGCGGACAATGAGCAGTTCTTC CAWSVLADNEQFF
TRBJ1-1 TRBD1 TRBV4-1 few TGCGCCAGCAGACTTACAGGGGGTTCTACTGAAGCTTTCTTT CASRLTGGSTEAFF
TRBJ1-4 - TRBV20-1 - TGCAGTGCCATACCCGGGACACCTTCAAATGAAAAACTGTTTTTT CSAIPGTPSNEKLFF
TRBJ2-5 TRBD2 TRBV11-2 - TGTGCCAGCACCCTCCGGTGGACTAGCGAACAAGAGACCCAGTACTTC CASTLRWTSEQETQYF
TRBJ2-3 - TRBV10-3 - TGTGCCATCAGGACTGACGGCGCTAGCACAGATACGCAGTATTTT CAIRTDGASTDTQYF
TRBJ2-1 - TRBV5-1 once TGCGCCAGCACCCTGGGGAACTACAATGAGCAGTTCTTC CASTLGNYNEQFF